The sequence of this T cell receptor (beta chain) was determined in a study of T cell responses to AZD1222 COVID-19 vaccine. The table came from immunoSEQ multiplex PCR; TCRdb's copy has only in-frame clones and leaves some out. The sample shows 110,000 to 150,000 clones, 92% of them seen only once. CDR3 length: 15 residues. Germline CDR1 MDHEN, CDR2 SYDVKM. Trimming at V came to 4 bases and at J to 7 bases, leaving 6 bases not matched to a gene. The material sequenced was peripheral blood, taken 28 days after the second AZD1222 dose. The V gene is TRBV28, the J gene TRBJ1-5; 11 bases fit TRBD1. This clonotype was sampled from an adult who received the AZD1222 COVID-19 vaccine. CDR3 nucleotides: TGTGCCAGCAGTTCCGGGACAGGGGGTGAGCAGCCCCAGCATTTT. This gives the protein CASSSGTGGEQPQHF.